Shown below are 14 T cell receptor beta chains from a single sample sequenced in a study of OX40 agonist ivuxolimab in advanced cancers. Measured with immunoSEQ multiplex PCR; TCRdb has only the in-frame clones, and not every one. The sample yields tens of thousands of clones, roughly 84% seen once. Sequenced material: CD4+ or CD8+ T cells sorted from blood, taken in a trial of the OX40 agonist ivuxolimab. The origin of the receptors is an adult with an advanced solid tumor such as melanoma, head and neck, liver or kidney cancer.

The rearrangement links TRBV18 to TRBJ1-3; 10 positions agree with TRBD1. The CDR3 loop spans 17 amino acids. CDR1 and CDR2 from the germline V gene are KGHSH and LQKENI. Trimming cost V 0 bases and J 0 bases; bases outside gene matches: 2. The CDR3 region has the DNA TGTGCCAGCTCACCACCGACAGGGGGCTTCTCTGGAAACACCATATATTTT. It is translated as CASSPPTGGFSGNTIYF.

This clone was seen a single time. The genes are TRBV28 and TRBJ2-7, with 8 bases matching TRBD2. V dropped 5 bases and J dropped 5; count of bases not matched to a gene: 17. CDR1 and CDR2 (germline): MDHEN, SYDVKM. The CDR3 loop spans 17 amino acids. The CDR3 is CASSLPPSAGVTHEQYF. DNA of the CDR3: TGTGCCAGCAGTCTCCCCCCGTCAGCGGGAGTTACCCACGAGCAGTACTTC.

The chain has TRBV5-4 and TRBJ2-3, with a weak D call TRBD2 (6 bases). The germline gives CDR1 SGHNT, CDR2 YYREEE (reference sequence). Trimming pared 4 bases from V and 1 base from J, leaving 7 bases between. The CDR3 totals 13 residues. In DNA form, the CDR3 reads TGTGCCAGCAGCAGGGAGGGCACAGATACGCAGTATTTT. It specifies CASSREGTDTQYF.

This sequence joins TRBV18 and TRBJ1-1, with TRBD1 identical over 8 bases. The CDR3 extends over 16 amino acids. Germline values: CDR1 KGHSH, CDR2 LQKENI. Trimming cost V 2 bases and J 6 bases; bases outside gene matches: 11. The chain's CDR3 is CASSPGQGGVAAEAFF. For the CDR3, the DNA is TGTGCCAGCTCACCAGGACAGGGTGGGGTCGCCGCTGAAGCTTTCTTT.

This clone was seen once. J is TRBJ2-4 and V is TRBV5-1; possibly TRBD1 or TRBD2 for D (5 bases each). V dropped 1 base and J dropped 6 bases, with 11 bases sitting between them. The CDR3 contains 14 residues. Germline-derived CDR1 and CDR2 are SGHRS and YFSETQ. CDR3 sequence: CASSLPGTGNIQYF. The CDR3 bases are TGCGCCAGCAGCTTGCCCGGGACCGGAAACATTCAGTACTTC.

The genes are TRBV5-6 and TRBJ1-1; TRBD1 matches at 9 bases. After removal of 0 bases from V and 4 bases from J, the junction contained 4 bases not matched to a gene. Germline V lookup: CDR1 SGHDT, CDR2 YYEEEE. The CDR3 runs 15 residues. The CDR3 region has the DNA TGTGCCAGCAGCTTGGACAGGGGGCGTAGCACTGAAGCTTTCTTT. Its translation: CASSLDRGRSTEAFF.

The chain joins TRBV15 to TRBJ2-7; 12 bases are shared with TRBD1. CDR3 length: 16 amino acids. Germline CDR1 and CDR2: LNHNV and YYDKDF (reference sequence). The trim removed 3 bases at V and 3 bases at J, leaving 6 bases unmatched. The CDR3: CATSSVRDRGLYEQYF. The CDR3 nucleotides are TGTGCCACCAGCAGCGTCCGGGACAGGGGGCTCTACGAGCAGTACTTC.

This clone was seen a single time. The chain is built from TRBV2 and TRBJ2-4; tentative D call: TRBD2 (6 bases). In germline, CDR1 is SNHLY, CDR2 FYNNEI. V was shortened by 6 bases and J by 3 bases, with 15 bases between the two germline ends. The CDR3 consists of 15 residues. CDR3 amino acids: CASREGWVVKNIQYF. DNA for the CDR3: TGTGCCAGCAGGGAGGGCTGGGTAGTCAAAAACATTCAGTACTTC.

The chain couples TRBV6-4 to TRBJ1-1; 9 bases fit TRBD1. The CDR3 has 16 amino acids. The V and J ends lost 4 bases and 2 bases, in that order; junction bases with no gene match: 8. Germline values: CDR1 MRHNA, CDR2 SNTAGT. Here the CDR3 reads CASSVNPGQGNTEAFF. DNA for the CDR3: TGTGCCAGCAGTGTCAACCCGGGACAGGGAAACACTGAAGCTTTCTTT.

The chain employs TRBV11-2 and TRBJ1-6; 7 nucleotides line up with TRBD1. The CDR3 is 16 residues long. J was trimmed by 10 bases and V by 5 bases; bases with no gene match: 14. From germline, CDR1 is SGHAT and CDR2 FQNNGV. The chain's CDR3 is CASSGSGYRGTSPLHF. The CDR3 DNA is TGTGCCAGCAGCGGCAGCGGCTACAGGGGTACATCACCCCTCCACTTT.

This clone was recorded once. V and J are TRBV4-3 and TRBJ1-1; D is unresolved. Trimming shortened V by 4 bases and J by 6 bases, and 9 bases separated the two germline ends. Per the germline V gene, CDR1 is LGHNA and CDR2 is YSLEER. This CDR3 is 12 amino acids long. The CDR3 spells CASSLAGSEAFF. The CDR3 DNA is TGCGCCAGCAGCCTGGCTGGGTCTGAAGCTTTCTTT.

This clone was detected a few times. The rearrangement joins TRBV28 to TRBJ1-2, with D hard to call. V was trimmed by 5 bases and J by 0 bases, leaving 10 bases between them. The CDR3 is 14 amino acids. From germline, CDR1 is MDHEN and CDR2 SYDVKM. The DNA of the CDR3 is TGTGCCAGCAGTAACCCTGGGGCTAACTATGGCTACACCTTC. This gives the protein CASSNPGANYGYTF.

The chain links TRBV9 to TRBJ1-3; D unclear. The length of the CDR3 is 13 residues. V lost 2 bases and J 0 bases, leaving 3 bases between the germline ends. Germline CDR1 and CDR2: SGDLS and YYNGEE. The CDR3 protein is CASSVSSGNTIYF. CDR3 in DNA: TGTGCCAGCAGCGTCAGCTCTGGAAACACCATATATTTT.

Note on this clone: The junction does not match germline at one end; this may be a read error. V gene TRBV7-9 combines with J gene TRBJ2-1, with a tentative D call TRBD2 (6 bases). The germline V gene encodes CDR1 SEHNR and CDR2 FQNEAQ (reference sequence). The CDR3 consists of 14 residues. CDR3 nucleotides: TGTGCCAGCAGCCGAGCTGTGGTCAGGACTAACCCGCTCTTC. This translates into CASSRAVVRTNPLF.